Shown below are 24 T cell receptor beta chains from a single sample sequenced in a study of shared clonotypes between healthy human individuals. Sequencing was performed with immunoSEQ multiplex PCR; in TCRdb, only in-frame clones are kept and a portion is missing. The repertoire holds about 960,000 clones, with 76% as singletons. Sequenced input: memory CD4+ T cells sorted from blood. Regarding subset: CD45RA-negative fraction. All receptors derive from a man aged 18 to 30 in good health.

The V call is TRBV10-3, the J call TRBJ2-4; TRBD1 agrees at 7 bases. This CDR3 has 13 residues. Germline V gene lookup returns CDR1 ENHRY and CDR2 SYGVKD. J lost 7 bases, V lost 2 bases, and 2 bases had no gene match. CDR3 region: CAISEPGQNIQYF. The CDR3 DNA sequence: TGTGCCATCAGTGAGCCGGGACAGAACATTCAGTACTTC.

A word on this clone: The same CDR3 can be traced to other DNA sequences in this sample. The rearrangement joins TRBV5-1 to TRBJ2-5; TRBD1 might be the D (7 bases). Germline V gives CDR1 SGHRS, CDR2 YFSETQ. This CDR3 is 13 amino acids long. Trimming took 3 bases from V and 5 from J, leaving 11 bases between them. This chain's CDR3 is CASSSGGGETQYF. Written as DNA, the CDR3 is TGCGCCAGCAGCTCAGGGGGAGGTGAGACCCAGTACTTC.

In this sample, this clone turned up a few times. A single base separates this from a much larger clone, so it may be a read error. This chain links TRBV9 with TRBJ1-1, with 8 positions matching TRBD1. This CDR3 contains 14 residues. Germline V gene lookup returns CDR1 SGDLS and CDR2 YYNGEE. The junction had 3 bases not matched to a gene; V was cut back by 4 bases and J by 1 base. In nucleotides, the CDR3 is TGTGCCAGCAGCCTCGGACAGGGGAACACTGAAGCTTTCTTT. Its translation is CASSLGQGNTEAFF.

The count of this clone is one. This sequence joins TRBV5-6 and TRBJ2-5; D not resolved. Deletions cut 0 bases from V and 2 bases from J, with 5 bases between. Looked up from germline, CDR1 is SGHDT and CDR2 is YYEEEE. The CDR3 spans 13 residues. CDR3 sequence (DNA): TGTGCCAGCAGCTTGGGATGGCAAGAGACCCAGTACTTC. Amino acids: CASSLGWQETQYF.

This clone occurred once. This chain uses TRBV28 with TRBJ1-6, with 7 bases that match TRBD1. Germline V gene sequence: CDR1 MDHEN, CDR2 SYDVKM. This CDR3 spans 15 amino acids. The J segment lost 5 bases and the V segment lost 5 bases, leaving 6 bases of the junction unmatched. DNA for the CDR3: TGTGCCAGCAGTCCATCTCAGGGGGATAATTCACCCCTCCACTTT. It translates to CASSPSQGDNSPLHF.

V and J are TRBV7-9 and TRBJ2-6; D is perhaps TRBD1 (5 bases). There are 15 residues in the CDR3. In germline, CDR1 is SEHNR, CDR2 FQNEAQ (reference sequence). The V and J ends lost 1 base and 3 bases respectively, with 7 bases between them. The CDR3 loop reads CASSLVRGGANVLTF. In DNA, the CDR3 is TGTGCCAGCAGCTTAGTAAGGGGTGGGGCCAACGTCCTGACTTTC.

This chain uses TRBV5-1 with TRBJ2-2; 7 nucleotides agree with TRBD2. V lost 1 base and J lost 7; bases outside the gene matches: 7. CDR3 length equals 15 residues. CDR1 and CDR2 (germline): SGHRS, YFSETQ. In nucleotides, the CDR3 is TGCGCCAGCAGCTTGAAGGAACTAGCGAGCGGGGAGCTGTTTTTT. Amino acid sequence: CASSLKELASGELFF.

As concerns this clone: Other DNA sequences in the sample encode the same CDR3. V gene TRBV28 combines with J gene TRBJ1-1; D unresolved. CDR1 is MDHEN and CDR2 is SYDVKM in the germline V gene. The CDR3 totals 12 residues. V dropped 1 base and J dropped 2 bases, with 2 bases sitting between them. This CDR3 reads CASSLLNTEAFF. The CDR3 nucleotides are TGTGCCAGCAGTTTATTAAACACTGAAGCTTTCTTT.

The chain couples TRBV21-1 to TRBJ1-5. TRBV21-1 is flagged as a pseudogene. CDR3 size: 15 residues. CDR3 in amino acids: CASRGECGNTQPQHF. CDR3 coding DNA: TGTGCCAGCAGGGGGGAATGCGGGAACACTCAGCCCCAGCATTTT.

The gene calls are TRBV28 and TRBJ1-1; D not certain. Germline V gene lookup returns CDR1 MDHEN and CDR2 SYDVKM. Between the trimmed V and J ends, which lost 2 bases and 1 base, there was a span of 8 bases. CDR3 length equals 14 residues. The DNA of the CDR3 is TGTGCCAGCAGTTTACCACACAGGAACACTGAAGCTTTCTTT. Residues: CASSLPHRNTEAFF.

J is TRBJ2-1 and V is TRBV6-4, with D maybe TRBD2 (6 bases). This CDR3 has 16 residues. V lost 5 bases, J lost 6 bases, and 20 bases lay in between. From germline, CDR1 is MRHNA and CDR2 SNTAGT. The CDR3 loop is CASSPRRGVRSNEQFF. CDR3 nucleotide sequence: TGTGCCAGCAGTCCACGTCGCGGGGTGCGAAGCAATGAGCAGTTCTTC.

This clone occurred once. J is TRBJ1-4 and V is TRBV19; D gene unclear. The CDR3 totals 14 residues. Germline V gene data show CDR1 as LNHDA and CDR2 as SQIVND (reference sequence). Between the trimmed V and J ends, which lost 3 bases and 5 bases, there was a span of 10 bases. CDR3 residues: CASSIGQKNEKLFF. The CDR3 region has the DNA TGTGCCAGTAGTATTGGGCAGAAAAATGAAAAACTGTTTTTT.

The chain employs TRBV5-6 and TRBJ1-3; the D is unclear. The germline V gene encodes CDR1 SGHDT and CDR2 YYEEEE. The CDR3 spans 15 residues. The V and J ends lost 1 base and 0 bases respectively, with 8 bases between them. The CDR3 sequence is CASSLPYSSGNTIYF. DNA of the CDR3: TGTGCCAGCAGCTTGCCGTATAGCTCTGGAAACACCATATATTTT.

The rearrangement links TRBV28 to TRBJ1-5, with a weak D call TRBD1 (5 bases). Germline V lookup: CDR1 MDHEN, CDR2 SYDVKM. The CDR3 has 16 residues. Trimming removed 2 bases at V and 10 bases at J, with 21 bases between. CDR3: CASSLVRLEPGLPQHF. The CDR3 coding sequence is TGTGCCAGCAGTTTAGTGAGGCTAGAGCCGGGACTTCCCCAGCATTTT.

The CDR3 sequence is CASSLVQAYEQFF. The CDR3 DNA reads TGTGCCAGCAGCTTAGTCCAGGCATATGAGCAGTTCTTC. The chain carries TRBV7-8 and TRBJ2-1; D unresolved. The germline CDR1 and CDR2 sequences are SGHVS and FQNEAQ. V was shortened by 1 base and J by 8 bases, with 9 bases between the two germline ends. This CDR3 contains 13 residues.

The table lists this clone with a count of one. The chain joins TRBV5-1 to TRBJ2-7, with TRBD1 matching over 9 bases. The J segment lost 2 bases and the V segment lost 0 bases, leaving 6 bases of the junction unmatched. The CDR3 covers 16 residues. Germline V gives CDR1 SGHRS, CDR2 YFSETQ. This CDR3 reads CASSLAAGQGTYEQYF. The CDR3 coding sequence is TGCGCCAGCAGCTTGGCCGCGGGACAGGGAACCTACGAGCAGTACTTC.

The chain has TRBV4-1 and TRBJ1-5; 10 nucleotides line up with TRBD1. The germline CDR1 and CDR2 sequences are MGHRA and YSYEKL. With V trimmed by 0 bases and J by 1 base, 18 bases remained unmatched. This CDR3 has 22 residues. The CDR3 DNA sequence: TGCGCCAGCAGCCAAGATGGACTAAAAAGGGACAGGGGAAGGGAAAGCAATCAGCCCCAGCATTTT. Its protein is CASSQDGLKRDRGRESNQPQHF.

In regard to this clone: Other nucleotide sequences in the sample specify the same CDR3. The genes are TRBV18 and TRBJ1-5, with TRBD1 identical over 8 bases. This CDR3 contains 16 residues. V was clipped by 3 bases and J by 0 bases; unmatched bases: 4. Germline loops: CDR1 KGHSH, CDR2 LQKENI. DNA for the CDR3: TGTGCCAGCTCACCGGACAGGGCAGATAGCAATCAGCCCCAGCATTTT. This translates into CASSPDRADSNQPQHF.

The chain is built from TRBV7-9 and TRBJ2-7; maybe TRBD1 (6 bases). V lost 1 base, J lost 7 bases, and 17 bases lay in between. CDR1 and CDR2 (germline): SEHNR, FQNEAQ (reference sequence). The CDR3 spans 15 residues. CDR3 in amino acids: CASSLGQGQSGEQYF. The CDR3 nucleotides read TGTGCCAGCAGCTTAGGCCAGGGGCAATCGGGGGAGCAGTACTTC.

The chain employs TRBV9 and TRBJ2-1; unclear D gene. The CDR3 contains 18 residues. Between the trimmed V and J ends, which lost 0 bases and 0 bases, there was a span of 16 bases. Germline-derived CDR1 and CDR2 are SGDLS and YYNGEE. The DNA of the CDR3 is TGTGCCAGCAGCGTAGAGTCGGAATTGGAGTACTCCTACAATGAGCAGTTCTTC. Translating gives CASSVESELEYSYNEQFF.

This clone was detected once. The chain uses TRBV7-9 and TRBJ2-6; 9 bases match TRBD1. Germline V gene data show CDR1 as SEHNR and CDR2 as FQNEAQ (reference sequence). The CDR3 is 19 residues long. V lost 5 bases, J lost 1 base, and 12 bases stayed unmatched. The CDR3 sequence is CASSQRRQGGLSGANVLTF. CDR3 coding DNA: TGTGCCAGCAGCCAAAGGCGACAGGGGGGCTTGTCTGGGGCCAACGTCCTGACTTTC.

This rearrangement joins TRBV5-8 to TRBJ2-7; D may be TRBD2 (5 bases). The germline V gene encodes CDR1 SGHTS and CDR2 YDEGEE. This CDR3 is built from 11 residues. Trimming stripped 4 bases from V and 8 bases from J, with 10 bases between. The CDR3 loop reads CASSLRDKQYF. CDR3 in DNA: TGTGCCAGCAGCCTCCGGGATAAGCAGTACTTC. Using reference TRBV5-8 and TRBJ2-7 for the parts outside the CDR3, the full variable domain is EAGVTQSPTHLIKTRGQQATLRCSPISGHTSVYWYQQALGLGLQFLLWYDEGEERNRGNFPPRFSGRQFPNYSSELNVNALELEDSALYLCASSLRDKQYFGPGTRLTVT.

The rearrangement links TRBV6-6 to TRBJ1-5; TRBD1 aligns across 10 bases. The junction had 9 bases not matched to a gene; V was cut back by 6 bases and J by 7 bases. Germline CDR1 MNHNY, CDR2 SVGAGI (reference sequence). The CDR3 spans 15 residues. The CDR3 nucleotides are TGTGCCAGCAGAGAGGGACAGGGGTTAGGGCAGCCCCAGCATTTT. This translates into CASREGQGLGQPQHF.

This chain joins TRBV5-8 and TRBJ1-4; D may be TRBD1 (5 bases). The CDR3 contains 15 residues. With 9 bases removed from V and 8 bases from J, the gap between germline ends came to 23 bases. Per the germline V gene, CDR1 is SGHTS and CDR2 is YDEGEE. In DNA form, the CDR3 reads TGTGCCACCTCAAATCCAGGGCTCCGCGCGGAAAAACTGTTTTTT. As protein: CATSNPGLRAEKLFF.